Following are 2 T cell receptor beta chains from one sample sequenced in a study of cytomegalovirus exposure and HLA in healthy donors. Primers included in the PCR were 60 Vbeta and 13 Jbeta primers. Assay: immunoSEQ multiplex PCR; the TCRdb copy retains only in-frame clones and omits some. The table records about 130,000 clones, under 90% of them present only once. The sequenced material came from PBMCs. These receptors all come from a woman aged 40 to 50 in good health and CMV-seropositive.

The chain couples TRBV7-2 to TRBJ1-1, with 8 bases lining up with TRBD1. Losses at the gene ends were 5 bases for V and 3 bases for J; bases not matched to a gene: 17. The germline V gene encodes CDR1 SGHTA and CDR2 FQGNSA. The CDR3 extends over 18 amino acids. The CDR3 bases are TGTGCCAGCAGCCGGAAGGTCCTGACAGGGGCGTATGACACTGAAGCTTTCTTT. It translates to CASSRKVLTGAYDTEAFF.

The gene calls are TRBV2 and TRBJ2-7, with TRBD2 as a possible D gene (5 bases). V lost 7 bases to trimming and J lost 3 bases, with 10 bases between them. The CDR3 sequence is 12 residues long. The germline V gene has CDR1 SNHLY and CDR2 FYNNEI. The CDR3 bases are TGTGCCAGCAAGAGAGGGATCTACGAGCAGTACTTC. It translates to CASKRGIYEQYF.